The 21 T cell receptor beta chains reported below all come from one sample, sequenced in a study of blood T cells in healthy people across ages. Through a sample-barcoded 5' primer and a J-beta primer mix, a second PCR was run for roughly 6 to 11 cycles. TCRdb ran MiXCR on the 5' RACE reads and lists one entry per CDR3 protein. The sample lists around 1,000,000 distinct CDR3 sequences; roughly 24% were seen once. The same data also contributed to another study, on T cells of mothers and their children.

Sequenced: blood. The receptor source for this set is a girl aged 2-9 years in good health.

The J gene is TRBJ1-2, the V gene TRBV20-1; D is ambiguous. CDR1 is DFQATT and CDR2 is SNEGSKA in the germline V gene (reference sequence). CDR3 length: 15 amino acids. V gave up 3 bases and J gave up 2 bases, with 16 bases separating them. The CDR3 sequence is CSASPVGSYNYGYTF. The CDR3 nucleotides read TGCAGTGCTAGCCCCGTGGGCTCGTACAACTATGGCTACACCTTC.

This chain uses TRBV7-3 with TRBJ2-3, with D possibly being TRBD2 (7 bases). Germline V CDR1 and CDR2: SGHTA, FQGTGA. Trimming pared 7 bases from V and 4 bases from J, leaving 21 bases between. The CDR3 is 16 amino acids. The CDR3 DNA reads TGTGCCAGCAACCCCTATCCGAGGGGGGGGTCAGATACGCAGTATTTT. This codes for CASNPYPRGGSDTQYF. The whole variable domain, filled in from reference TRBV7-3 and TRBJ2-3, reads GAGVSQTPSNKVTEKGKYVELRCDPISGHTALYWYRQSLGQGPEFLIYFQGTGAADDSGLPNDRFFAVRPEGSVSTLKIQRTERGDSAVYLCASNPYPRGGSDTQYFGPGTRLTVL.

The CDR3 is CASSLVGAGMHGYTF. DNA for the CDR3: TGTGCCAGCAGCTTAGTAGGGGCAGGGATGCATGGCTACACCTTC. The V gene is TRBV7-9, the J gene TRBJ1-2; weak D call: TRBD1 (5 bases). CDR1 and CDR2 (germline): SEHNR, FQNEAQ (reference sequence). V was cut by 1 base and J by 6 bases, with 15 bases left in between. CDR3 length: 15 amino acids. Variable domain in full (rest from reference TRBV7-9 and TRBJ1-2): DTGVSQNPRHKITKRGQNVTFRCDPISEHNRLYWYRQTLGQGPEFLTYFQNEAQLEKSRLLSDRFSAERPKGSFSTLEIQRTEQGDSAMYLCASSLVGAGMHGYTFGSGTRLTVV.

The chain carries TRBV19 and TRBJ2-1; 11 bases line up with TRBD2. The CDR3 extends over 13 amino acids. Losses at the gene ends were 10 bases for V and 2 bases for J; bases not matched to a gene: 1. CDR1 LNHDA and CDR2 SQIVND come from the germline V gene (reference sequence). CDR3 DNA sequence: TGTGCCACACTAGCGGGGGCCTACAATGAGCAGTTCTTC. Translated: CATLAGAYNEQFF.

This sequence joins TRBV27 and TRBJ1-5; D not resolved. The germline CDR1 and CDR2 sequences are MNHEY and SMNVEV (reference sequence). This CDR3 has 13 residues. V lost 5 bases and J 7 bases, leaving 12 bases between the germline ends. The DNA of the CDR3 is TGTGCCAGCAGTCGGACCTTTAGCCAGCCCCAGCATTTT. Protein: CASSRTFSQPQHF.

This clonotype occurred a few times. V usage is TRBV20-1 and J usage is TRBJ2-5; perhaps TRBD1 as D (5 bases). Germline lookup yields CDR1 DFQATT and CDR2 SNEGSKA (reference sequence). V gave up 1 base and J gave up 2 bases, with 11 bases separating them. The CDR3 extends over 14 amino acids. CDR3 nucleotides: TGCAGTGCTAGAGTGTCCAGACAGCAAGAGACCCAGTACTTC. It yields the protein CSARVSRQQETQYF.

This clonotype was found a few times. The genes are TRBV27 and TRBJ2-7; the match to TRBD2 covers 11 bases. The CDR3 loop spans 16 amino acids. CDR1 and CDR2 from the germline V gene are MNHEY and SMNVEV (reference sequence). The junction had 10 bases not matched to a gene; V was cut back by 4 bases and J by 5 bases. The DNA for the CDR3 is TGTGCCAGCAGTTCCCTAGCGGGGGGTAGAAAAAACGAGCAGTACTTC. As protein: CASSSLAGGRKNEQYF.

V and J are TRBV7-9 and TRBJ2-6; D possibly corresponds to TRBD2 (5 bases). The V end was cut by 3 bases, the J end by 2 bases, with 11 bases between. The CDR3 consists of 16 residues. Germline V CDR1 and CDR2: SEHNR, FQNEAQ (reference sequence). The CDR3 loop is CASSLIQTTGANVLTF. DNA of the CDR3: TGTGCCAGCAGCTTGATACAGACTACTGGGGCCAACGTCCTGACTTTC.

This chain joins TRBV20-1 and TRBJ2-1; TRBD1 aligns across 10 bases. Germline values: CDR1 DFQATT, CDR2 SNEGSKA (reference sequence). V shed 6 bases, J shed 6 bases, and the junction held 14 bases outside the gene matches. The CDR3 is 16 amino acids. CDR3 in DNA: TGCAGTGCCATCGGACGACAGGGGGCTAGCTTCAATGAGCAGTTCTTC. It is translated as CSAIGRQGASFNEQFF.

The V call is TRBV18, the J call TRBJ1-2, with no clear D. The length of the CDR3 is 15 residues. With 3 bases removed from V and 2 bases from J, the gap between germline ends came to 13 bases. Looked up from germline, CDR1 is KGHSH and CDR2 is LQKENI. CDR3 in amino acids: CASSPSRDANYGYTF. The CDR3 DNA reads TGTGCCAGCTCACCCTCCCGGGATGCGAACTATGGCTACACCTTC. Based on the CDR3 plus reference TRBV18 and TRBJ1-2, the full variable domain is NAGVMQNPRHLVRRRGQEARLRCSPMKGHSHVYWYRQLPEEGLKFMVYLQKENIIDESGMPKERFSAEFPKEGPSILRIQQVVRGDSAAYFCASSPSRDANYGYTFGSGTRLTVV.

This sequence joins TRBV3-1 and TRBJ1-1, with 7 positions matching TRBD1. The germline gives CDR1 LGHDT, CDR2 YNNKEL (reference sequence). The CDR3 covers 16 residues. The junction had 7 bases not matched to a gene; V was cut back by 0 bases and J by 3 bases. This CDR3 reads CASSQEAKGAHTEAFF. The CDR3 DNA sequence: TGTGCCAGCAGCCAAGAAGCCAAGGGGGCGCACACTGAAGCTTTCTTT.

This clonotype has only a few counts. The chain couples TRBV6-2 or TRBV6-3 to TRBJ1-2, with 10 bases lining up with TRBD1. This CDR3 region has 14 residues. V lost 6 bases and J lost 6; bases outside the gene matches: 7. CDR1 and CDR2 from the germline V gene are MNHEY and SVGEGT. The CDR3 protein is CASRRTGGEDGYTF. CDR3 nucleotides: TGTGCCAGCAGGAGGACAGGGGGAGAAGATGGCTACACCTTC.

V and J are TRBV20-1 and TRBJ2-3, with 9 bases that match TRBD2. Trimming removed 1 base from V and 3 bases from J; junction bases left unmatched: 5. This CDR3 is built from 15 residues. The V gene's germline CDR1 is DFQATT and CDR2 SNEGSKA (reference sequence). The CDR3: CSARATSGPTDTQYF. CDR3 sequence (DNA): TGCAGTGCTAGAGCCACTAGCGGGCCTACAGATACGCAGTATTTT.

The chain links TRBV15 to TRBJ1-2; D is possibly TRBD1 (5 bases). Germline lookup yields CDR1 LNHNV and CDR2 YYDKDF (reference sequence). The V and J ends lost 1 base and 4 bases respectively, with 10 bases between them. The CDR3 length is 14 residues. The CDR3 is CATSRVGDVYGYTF. CDR3 in DNA: TGTGCCACCAGCAGAGTTGGGGACGTCTATGGCTACACCTTC. Looking up the rest from reference TRBV15 and TRBJ1-2 gives the full variable domain: DAMVIQNPRYQVTQFGKPVTLSCSQTLNHNVMYWYQQKSSQAPKLLFHYYDKDFNNEADTPDNFQSRRPNTSFCFLDIRSPGLGDTAMYLCATSRVGDVYGYTFGSGTRLTVV.

This chain uses TRBV29-1 with TRBJ1-4; TRBD1 is a possible D gene (6 bases). CDR3 size: 15 residues. CDR1 SQVTM and CDR2 ANQGSEA come from the germline V gene. The V gene lost 4 bases and the J gene lost 7 bases, with 19 bases spanning the gap. The CDR3 protein is CSVGTWGWGREKLFF. DNA of the CDR3: TGCAGCGTTGGTACATGGGGCTGGGGGCGTGAAAAACTGTTTTTT.

The table lists this clonotype with a few counts. The chain is built from TRBV20-1 and TRBJ2-5, with D tentatively TRBD2 (6 bases). Germline CDR1 reads DFQATT; CDR2 reads SNEGSKA (reference sequence). Trimming pared 7 bases from V and 2 bases from J, leaving 14 bases between. This CDR3 has 13 amino acids. In nucleotides, the CDR3 is TGCAGTGTCACGGGGACTTTACAAGAGACCCAGTACTTC. Amino acids: CSVTGTLQETQYF.

The chain combines TRBV29-1 with TRBJ2-5; D is uncertain. Trimming took 6 bases from V and 5 from J, leaving 13 bases between them. The CDR3 loop spans 12 amino acids. Looked up from germline, CDR1 is SQVTM and CDR2 is ANQGSEA. The CDR3: CSVPVIGETQYF. CDR3 coding DNA: TGCAGCGTCCCAGTTATCGGGGAGACCCAGTACTTC.

This clonotype occurred a few times. Being one base from a much bigger clone, this may be a read error. This chain joins TRBV11-2 and TRBJ2-3, with 7 bases matching TRBD1. This CDR3 spans 14 amino acids. Per germline, CDR1 SGHAT and CDR2 FQNNGV. CDR3 protein: CVSSLEQGIDTQYF. CDR3 nucleotide sequence: TGTGTCAGCAGCTTAGAACAGGGGATAGATACGCAGTATTTT.

The chain links TRBV6-2 or TRBV6-3 to TRBJ2-5; the D gene is possibly TRBD1 (6 bases). Trimming cost V 6 bases and J 3 bases, with 17 bases left between them. There are 15 residues in the CDR3. Germline-derived CDR1 and CDR2 are MNHEY and SVGEGT. This CDR3 reads CASSPILGQKETQYF. CDR3 bases: TGTGCCAGCAGCCCCATACTAGGACAGAAAGAGACCCAGTACTTC.

This clonotype has only a few counts. The chain has TRBV7-2 and TRBJ2-7; tentative D call: TRBD2 (5 bases). Germline V gene lookup returns CDR1 SGHTA and CDR2 FQGNSA. The V end lost 6 bases, the J end lost 6 bases, and 15 bases lay between the germline ends. This CDR3 spans 13 amino acids. The CDR3 DNA reads as TGTGCCAGCAGGGTTTCGGGGTTGAGCGAGCAGTACTTC. Protein sequence: CASRVSGLSEQYF.

The chain is built from TRBV28 and TRBJ1-3; maybe TRBD1 (5 bases). The CDR3 extends over 15 amino acids. The V and J ends lost 10 bases and 2 bases respectively, with 18 bases between them. In germline, CDR1 is MDHEN, CDR2 SYDVKM. CDR3 coding DNA: TGTGCCACTCGCCGGGACCGAGGGCCTGGAAACACCATATATTTT. It translates to CATRRDRGPGNTIYF.